What follows are 19 T cell receptor beta chains derived from one specimen sequenced in a study of PD-1 blockade in classical Hodgkin lymphoma. Time point of the sample: cycle 4 day 1 (C4D1), after less than 7 weeks of nivolumab. Relapses following autologous stem cell transplantation were seen in all patients, with brentuximab vedotin exposure varying. Data came from immunoSEQ multiplex PCR; TCRdb stores just in-frame clones and leaves some out. The data hold over 85,000 clones, with over 75% observed a single time. The material was peripheral blood mononuclear cells (PBMCs), obtained before the fourth cycle of nivolumab. Receptors were obtained from a human donor with classical Hodgkin lymphoma.

V gene TRBV7-4 combines with J gene TRBJ1-3; tentative D call: TRBD1 (5 bases). Trimming cost V 6 bases and J 2 bases, with 14 bases left between them. The CDR3 has 15 amino acids. Germline V lookup: CDR1 SGHVT, CDR2 SQSDAQ. CDR3 DNA sequence: TGTGCCAGCAGTTGGCGAGAAGGGGCTGGAAACACCATATATTTT. Amino acid sequence: CASSWREGAGNTIYF.

The V call is TRBV4-3, the J call TRBJ1-2, with TRBD1 identical over 7 bases. In germline, CDR1 is LGHNA, CDR2 YSLEER. The V segment lost 6 bases and the J segment 8 bases; nucleotides outside the gene matches: 12. CDR3 length: 14 residues. The CDR3 sequence is CASSRTGGSQGYTF. CDR3 nucleotides: TGCGCCAGCAGTCGGACAGGCGGGTCGCAAGGCTACACCTTC.

V gene TRBV27 combines with J gene TRBJ2-7, with TRBD1 matching over 12 bases. Looked up from germline, CDR1 is MNHEY and CDR2 is SMNVEV (reference sequence). J lost 6 bases, V lost 6 bases, and 9 bases had no gene match. The CDR3 totals 15 residues. CDR3 DNA: TGTGCCAGCAGCACCCCGGGACAGGGGGCGGGCGAGCAGTACTTC. Protein product: CASSTPGQGAGEQYF.

The chain uses TRBV5-1 and TRBJ2-2, with 7 bases identical to TRBD2. The J segment lost 2 bases and the V segment lost 2 bases, leaving 3 bases of the junction unmatched. Germline V gives CDR1 SGHRS, CDR2 YFSETQ. The CDR3 spans 15 residues. This CDR3 is CASSFAGDNTGELFF. CDR3 nucleotide sequence: TGCGCCAGCAGCTTTGCGGGGGACAACACCGGGGAGCTGTTTTTT.

The chain combines TRBV9 with TRBJ2-3; TRBD2 agrees at 9 bases. With V trimmed by 4 bases and J by 0 bases, 24 bases remained unmatched. CDR1 SGDLS and CDR2 YYNGEE come from the germline V gene. The CDR3 sequence is 22 residues long. CDR3 loop: CASSPSTAGGASTPISTDTQYF. The CDR3 DNA sequence: TGTGCCAGCAGCCCCAGTACGGCGGGGGGGGCCTCGACCCCTATAAGCACAGATACGCAGTATTTT.

The chain recombines TRBV7-9 with TRBJ1-4, with D hard to call. Trimming removed 7 bases from V and 6 bases from J, with 12 bases in between. CDR1 and CDR2 from the germline V gene are SEHNR and FQNEAQ (reference sequence). The CDR3 extends over 13 amino acids. CDR3 sequence reads: CASTPSADEKLFF. The DNA of the CDR3 is TGTGCCAGCACCCCTAGCGCTGATGAAAAACTGTTTTTT.

The chain carries TRBV2 and TRBJ1-5; D ambiguous. Germline CDR1 reads SNHLY; CDR2 reads FYNNEI. The CDR3 length is 14 residues. Trimming removed 6 bases at V and 0 bases at J, with 9 bases between. The chain's CDR3 is CASSRAHSNQPQHF. CDR3 DNA sequence: TGTGCCAGCAGCCGGGCCCATAGCAATCAGCCCCAGCATTTT.

The rearrangement uses TRBV7-2 and TRBJ2-3, with D tentatively TRBD1 (5 bases). The CDR3 spans 16 residues. Deletions cut 2 bases from V and 1 base from J, with 13 bases between. The germline gives CDR1 SGHTA, CDR2 FQGNSA. In nucleotides, the CDR3 is TGTGCCAGCAGCTTATTCTCGGACACCCGCACAGATACGCAGTATTTT. It translates to CASSLFSDTRTDTQYF.

This rearrangement joins TRBV5-4 to TRBJ2-3, with D possibly being TRBD1 (5 bases). Trimming shortened V by 0 bases and J by 4 bases, and 12 bases separated the two germline ends. Germline V gene data show CDR1 as SGHNT and CDR2 as YYREEE (reference sequence). There are 15 residues in the CDR3. The CDR3 here is CASSLVAGRSDTQYF. The DNA of the CDR3 is TGTGCCAGCAGCTTGGTGGCAGGGCGGTCAGATACGCAGTATTTT.

This clone was seen more than once but under ten times. This chain connects TRBV5-1 to TRBJ2-7; TRBD2 might be the D (6 bases). V shed 0 bases and J shed 11 bases, with 15 bases lying between them. This CDR3 region has 13 residues. The germline V gene has CDR1 SGHRS and CDR2 YFSETQ. CDR3 nucleotides: TGCGCCAGCAGCTTGGCCACGGGGGAAGGCAAGTACTTC. Translation gives CASSLATGEGKYF.

This clone has just one count. The V call is TRBV7-3, the J call TRBJ2-1, with D possibly matching TRBD1 (6 bases). Trimming cost V 0 bases and J 10 bases, with 16 bases left between them. CDR1 is SGHTA, CDR2 FQGTGA, per germline. The CDR3 loop spans 15 amino acids. DNA for the CDR3: TGTGCCAGCAGCTTAACTACAGGGTTAAGAGGAGAGCAGTTCTTC. Its protein is CASSLTTGLRGEQFF. Together with reference TRBV7-3 and TRBJ2-1, the CDR3 gives the full variable domain: GAGVSQTPSNKVTEKGKYVELRCDPISGHTALYWYRQSLGQGPEFLIYFQGTGAADDSGLPNDRFFAVRPEGSVSTLKIQRTERGDSAVYLCASSLTTGLRGEQFFGPGTRLTVL.

This clone is termed medium-sized. This rearrangement joins TRBV7-9 to TRBJ1-2; D is unclear. The CDR3 totals 12 residues. Germline CDR1 is SEHNR and CDR2 is FQNEAQ (reference sequence). Trimming pared 0 bases from V and 5 bases from J, leaving 4 bases between. CDR3 loop: CASSLAGYGYTF. DNA of the CDR3: TGTGCCAGCAGCTTAGCGGGTTATGGCTACACCTTC.

J is TRBJ2-3 and V is TRBV7-6; D is perhaps TRBD2 (6 bases). The CDR3 is 18 residues long. Germline-derived CDR1 and CDR2 are SGHVS and FNYEAQ. Trimming shortened V by 4 bases and J by 3 bases, and 23 bases separated the two germline ends. The CDR3 nucleotides read TGTGCCAGCAGCTCCCGGTCGTGGGGACTCAAGGGGACAGATACGCAGTATTTT. Translating gives CASSSRSWGLKGTDTQYF.

The chain is built from TRBV7-6 and TRBJ1-5; possibly TRBD1 for D (5 bases). Germline V lookup: CDR1 SGHVS, CDR2 FNYEAQ. The CDR3 runs to 15 residues. V lost 2 bases, J lost 7 bases, and 15 bases lay in between. The CDR3 loop is CASSLRWGVRQPQHF. CDR3 sequence (DNA): TGTGCCAGCAGCTTACGCTGGGGCGTGAGACAGCCCCAGCATTTT.

The J gene is TRBJ2-7, the V gene TRBV7-2; D gene uncertain. The CDR3 sequence is 15 residues long. The germline V gene has CDR1 SGHTA and CDR2 FQGNSA. With 2 bases removed from V and 3 bases from J, the gap between germline ends came to 14 bases. CDR3 nucleotides: TGTGCCAGCAGCTTATTAGGCCAATTGGACTACGAGCAGTACTTC. Translated: CASSLLGQLDYEQYF.

V is TRBV2 and J is TRBJ1-5; D remains ambiguous. The ends were cut back, 5 bases at V and 0 bases at J, with 8 bases in the middle. Germline values: CDR1 SNHLY, CDR2 FYNNEI. The CDR3 totals 14 residues. The CDR3: CASSTDYSNQPQHF. The DNA for the CDR3 is TGTGCCAGCAGTACAGATTATAGCAATCAGCCCCAGCATTTT.

The V gene is TRBV6-5, the J gene TRBJ2-7; D is possibly TRBD2 (5 bases). Germline V gene sequence: CDR1 MNHEY, CDR2 SVGAGI. This CDR3 comprises 14 residues. Trimming left V 6 bases short and J 3 bases short, with 15 bases between. The CDR3 is CASSLDEGFYEQYF. The CDR3 bases are TGTGCCAGCAGCCTCGACGAGGGATTCTACGAGCAGTACTTC.

This clone has only a few counts. The chain recombines TRBV30 with TRBJ1-2; 7 bases match TRBD1. Per germline, CDR1 GTSNPN and CDR2 SVGIG (reference sequence). The CDR3 length is 13 residues. The V segment lost 4 bases and the J segment 6 bases; nucleotides outside the gene matches: 8. DNA of the CDR3: TGTGCCTGGATTCGACAGGGCAGGGATGGCTACACCTTC. This sequence encodes CAWIRQGRDGYTF.

The chain joins TRBV5-4 to TRBJ1-5; 12 bases fit TRBD1. Trimming removed 3 bases from V and 5 bases from J; junction bases left unmatched: 6. The CDR3 covers 16 residues. Germline V gene data show CDR1 as SGHNT and CDR2 as YYREEE (reference sequence). CDR3 residues: CASSSTGTGGDQPQHF. CDR3 DNA: TGTGCCAGCAGCTCTACCGGGACAGGGGGCGATCAGCCCCAGCATTTT.